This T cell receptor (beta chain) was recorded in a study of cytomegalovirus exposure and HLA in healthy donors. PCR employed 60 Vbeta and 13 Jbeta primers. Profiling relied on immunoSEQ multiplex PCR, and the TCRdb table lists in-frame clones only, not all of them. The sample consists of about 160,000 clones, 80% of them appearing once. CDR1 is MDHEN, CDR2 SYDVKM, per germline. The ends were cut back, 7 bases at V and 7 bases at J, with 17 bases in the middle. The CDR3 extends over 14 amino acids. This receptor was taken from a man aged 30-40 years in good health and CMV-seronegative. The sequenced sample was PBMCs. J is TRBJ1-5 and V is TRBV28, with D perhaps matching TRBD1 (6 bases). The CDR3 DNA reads TGTGCCAGCACGAGGGGGAACCGGCGGCAGCCCCAGCATTTT. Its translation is CASTRGNRRQPQHF.